One and the same sample provided the 13 T cell receptor beta chains below, sequenced in a study of T cell repertoires in cytomegalovirus infection. From the reads, TCRdb called clonotypes with MiXCR, one entry per CDR3 protein. The data show around 89,000 distinct CDR3 sequences, with about 31% seen just once and around 68% held by the top ten. These receptors have no known antigen. Sample: CD8+ T cells from cultured PBMCs, taken from culture after CMV antigen stimulation. The receptors were gathered from a human donor in good health (CMV status not recorded). Some clones in this sample may be carry-over from other donors' samples.

This clonotype was seen ten or more times. The chain employs TRBV7-2 and TRBJ1-1, with D perhaps TRBD1 (5 bases). Trimming took off 5 bases at V and 0 bases at J, with 13 bases between the two ends. CDR3 length: 15 residues. Germline CDR1 reads SGHTA; CDR2 reads FQGNSA. The CDR3 loop is CASSPSGTVNTEAFF. The CDR3 bases are TGTGCCAGCAGCCCAAGTGGGACTGTGAACACTGAAGCTTTCTTT. Filled out from reference TRBV7-2 and TRBJ1-1, the complete variable domain reads GAGVSQSPSNKVTEKGKDVELRCDPISGHTALYWYRQSLGQGLEFLIYFQGNSAPDKSGLPSDRFSAERTGGSVSTLTIQRTQQEDSAVYLCASSPSGTVNTEAFFGQGTRLTVV.

In this sample, this clonotype turned up a few times. The V and J genes are TRBV19 and TRBJ1-1; the D gene is possibly TRBD1 (6 bases). Trimming shortened V by 3 bases and J by 6 bases, and 14 bases separated the two germline ends. The CDR3 is 14 amino acids. The germline V gene has CDR1 LNHDA and CDR2 SQIVND (reference sequence). CDR3 sequence (DNA): TGTGCCAGTAGTATCGGGGCAGGGGCCCCTGAAGCTTTCTTT. Protein sequence: CASSIGAGAPEAFF.

The chain joins TRBV7-8 to TRBJ1-4, with no clear D. V was clipped by 3 bases and J by 12 bases, with 14 bases between them. CDR3 size: 13 residues. Looked up from germline, CDR1 is SGHVS and CDR2 is FQNEAQ. Written as DNA, the CDR3 is TGTGCCAGCAGCTTTTCCGTGGACTGGCAACTGTTTTTT. Protein product: CASSFSVDWQLFF. The full variable domain, completed using reference TRBV7-8 and TRBJ1-4, is GAGVSQSPRYKVAKRGQDVALRCDPISGHVSLFWYQQALGQGPEFLTYFQNEAQLDKSGLPSDRFFAERPEGSVSTLKIQRTQQEDSAVYLCASSFSVDWQLFFGSGTQLSVL.

V and J are TRBV7-8 and TRBJ2-4, with D unresolved. The V gene's germline CDR1 is SGHVS and CDR2 FQNEAQ. This CDR3 is built from 14 residues. V lost 5 bases and J 3 bases, leaving 11 bases between the germline ends. CDR3 in amino acids: CASSMTENKNIQYF. The CDR3 DNA is TGTGCCAGCAGCATGACCGAGAACAAAAACATTCAGTACTTC.

The chain employs TRBV4-2 and TRBJ2-7, with 8 bases that match TRBD2. Per germline, CDR1 LGHNA and CDR2 YNFKEQ. The J segment lost 4 bases and the V segment lost 1 base, leaving 6 bases of the junction unmatched. The CDR3 contains 15 residues. The CDR3 nucleotides read TGTGCCAGCAGCCAAGGAGGGACTAGTCTGTACGAGCAGTACTTC. This gives the protein CASSQGGTSLYEQYF.

This clonotype was seen repeatedly, ten times or more. The chain employs TRBV27 and TRBJ2-3, with 8 bases aligning to TRBD2. This CDR3 is 15 amino acids long. V lost 3 bases and J lost 4; bases outside the gene matches: 6. The germline CDR1 and CDR2 sequences are MNHEY and SMNVEV (reference sequence). CDR3 in amino acids: CASSFERGKSDTQYF. CDR3 nucleotide sequence: TGTGCCAGCAGTTTTGAGCGGGGGAAATCAGATACGCAGTATTTT.

In this sample, this clonotype turned up many times. The V gene is TRBV28, the J gene TRBJ2-7; 9 bases map to TRBD1. The CDR3 covers 16 residues. J lost 0 bases, V lost 4 bases, and 7 bases had no gene match. CDR1 is MDHEN and CDR2 is SYDVKM in the germline V gene. CDR3 DNA: TGTGCCAGCAGTTCCCCGGACAGGGGATCCTCCTACGAGCAGTACTTC. It is translated as CASSSPDRGSSYEQYF.

The J gene is TRBJ2-5, the V gene TRBV20-1; D not resolved. The CDR3 extends over 10 amino acids. Germline V gives CDR1 DFQATT, CDR2 SNEGSKA (reference sequence). The V end was cut by 6 bases, the J end by 1 base, with 3 bases between. The CDR3 region has the DNA TGCAGTGCCCTCCAAGAGACCCAGTACTTC. Protein sequence: CSALQETQYF.

This clonotype was seen ten or more times. This chain connects TRBV7-8 to TRBJ2-1; TRBD1 is a possible D gene (5 bases). The V gene lost 5 bases and the J gene lost 2 bases, with 13 bases spanning the gap. There are 15 residues in the CDR3. Germline V CDR1 and CDR2: SGHVS, FQNEAQ. The CDR3 sequence: CASSLPGRAYNEQFF. The DNA of the CDR3 is TGTGCCAGCAGCCTCCCGGGCAGGGCCTACAATGAGCAGTTCTTC.

This clonotype was seen repeatedly, ten times or more. This chain uses TRBV7-6 with TRBJ1-2; D is unclear. Trimming removed 2 bases from V and 8 bases from J, with 12 bases in between. Germline V gene sequence: CDR1 SGHVS, CDR2 FNYEAQ. The CDR3 has 13 amino acids. CDR3 protein: CASSLNSYLGYTF. The CDR3 bases are TGTGCCAGCAGCTTAAACTCTTACTTGGGCTACACCTTC.

This clonotype occurred a few times. The chain carries TRBV5-5 and TRBJ2-1, with 11 nucleotides matching TRBD1. Germline loops: CDR1 SGHKS, CDR2 YYEKEE (reference sequence). V dropped 2 bases and J dropped 1; count of bases not matched to a gene: 5. The CDR3 length is 17 residues. CDR3 amino acids: CASSLRGTGGSYNEQFF. In DNA, the CDR3 is TGTGCCAGCAGCTTACGAGGGACAGGGGGGTCCTACAATGAGCAGTTCTTC. The full variable domain, its missing parts supplied by reference TRBV5-5 and TRBJ2-1, is DAGVTQSPTHLIKTRGQQVTLRCSPISGHKSVSWYQQVLGQGPQFIFQYYEKEERGRGNFPDRFSARQFPNYSSELNVNALLLGDSALYLCASSLRGTGGSYNEQFFGPGTRLTVL.

The genes are TRBV3-1 and TRBJ1-1; D uncertain. CDR1 is LGHDT, CDR2 YNNKEL, per germline (reference sequence). The CDR3 totals 12 residues. Between the trimmed V and J ends, which lost 3 bases and 5 bases, there was a span of 7 bases. The CDR3 sequence: CASSHQFTEAFF. CDR3 coding DNA: TGTGCCAGCAGCCACCAATTTACTGAAGCTTTCTTT.

This clonotype was seen many times. The chain has TRBV5-8 and TRBJ2-1, with a weak D call TRBD2 (6 bases). CDR3 size: 15 residues. In germline, CDR1 is SGHTS, CDR2 YDEGEE. Trimming removed 4 bases at V and 1 base at J, with 12 bases between. The CDR3 region is CASSHGTGSYNEQFF. The CDR3 nucleotides are TGTGCCAGCAGCCACGGGACTGGGTCCTACAATGAGCAGTTCTTC.